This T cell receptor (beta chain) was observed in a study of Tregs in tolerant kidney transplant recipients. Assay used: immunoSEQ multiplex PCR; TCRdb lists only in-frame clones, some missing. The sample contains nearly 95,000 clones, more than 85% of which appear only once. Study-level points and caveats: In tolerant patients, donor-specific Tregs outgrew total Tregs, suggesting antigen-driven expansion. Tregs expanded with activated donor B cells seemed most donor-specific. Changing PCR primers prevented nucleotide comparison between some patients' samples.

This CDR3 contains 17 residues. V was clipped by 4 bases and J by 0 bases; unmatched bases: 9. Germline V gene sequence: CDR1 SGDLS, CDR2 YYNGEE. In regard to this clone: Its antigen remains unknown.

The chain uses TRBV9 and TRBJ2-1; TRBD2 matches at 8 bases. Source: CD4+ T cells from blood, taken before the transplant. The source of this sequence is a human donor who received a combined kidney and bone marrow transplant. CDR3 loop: CASSSSPGGVSYNEQFF. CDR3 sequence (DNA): TGTGCCAGCAGCTCATCCCCGGGAGGGGTCTCCTACAATGAGCAGTTCTTC.